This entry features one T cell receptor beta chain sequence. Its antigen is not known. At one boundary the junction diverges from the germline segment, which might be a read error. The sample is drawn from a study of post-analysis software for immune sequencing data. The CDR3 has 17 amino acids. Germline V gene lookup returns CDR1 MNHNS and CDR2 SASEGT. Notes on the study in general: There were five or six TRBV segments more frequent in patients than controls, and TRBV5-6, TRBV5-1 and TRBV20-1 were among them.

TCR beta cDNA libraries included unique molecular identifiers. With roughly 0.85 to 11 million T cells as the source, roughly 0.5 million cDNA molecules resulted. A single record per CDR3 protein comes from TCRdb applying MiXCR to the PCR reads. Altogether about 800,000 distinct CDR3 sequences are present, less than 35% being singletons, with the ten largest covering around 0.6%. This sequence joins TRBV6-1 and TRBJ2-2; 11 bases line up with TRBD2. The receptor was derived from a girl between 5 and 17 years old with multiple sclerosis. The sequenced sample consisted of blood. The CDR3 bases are TGTACCAGCCGCCTTACTAGCGGGAGCACTTCCACCGGGGAGCTGTTTTTT. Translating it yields CTSRLTSGSTSTGELFF.